This TCR beta chain was identified during a study of naive and memory T cell subsets (dated by TCRdb to 2016 to 2017). For context, the study as a whole: According to the figure summarizing the samples, there were around ten blood donors, 7 tuberculin skin test biopsies and 3 saline control biopsies. PCR2 was typically performed as a SYBR Green qPCR that was stopped at a set threshold, although end-point PCR (around 6 cycles) could be used instead for low-input samples. Skin biopsies were taken from tuberculin skin test sites or from saline-injected control sites and were processed for RNA extraction as described before.

Libraries were made using UMI-ligation and nested PCR. Four rounds of PCR, run with the SP2 primer together with nested alpha and beta constant region primers, were used to amplify the ligated cDNA. TCR RNA was reverse transcribed with SuperScript IV using alpha and beta constant region primers for the blood and skin samples. An oligonucleotide carrying the Illumina SP2 primer and a UMI was ligated to the 3' end of the cDNA by means of T4 RNA ligase 1. To prevent hairpin formation, the 12-nucleotide UMI was made up of two random hexamers with an eight-base spacer between them. From the second PCR onward, TCR alpha and beta chain libraries were processed separately and dual indexed for multiplexing. After pooling, the indexed libraries were analyzed by capillary electrophoresis and sequenced on either an Illumina MiSeq or NextSeq. PhiX DNA at about 5-7% was spiked into libraries to increase base diversity and improve cluster recognition. Per the source publication's procedure: UMIs were extracted from read 2 by Demultiplexor and combined with the TCR sequence from read 1, and reads were split according to sample indices. Decombinator identified V and J genes and V-J junctions and gave each TCR a five-part identifier that included V and J deletions. Collapsinator used UMIs to correct sequencing errors and PCR amplification heterogeneity, producing a UMI-based abundance for each TCR. CDR3Translator turned identifiers into nucleotide sequence, translated that sequence into amino acids, and pulled out CDR3 regions based on terminal motifs. After normalization to the amount of input RNA, error-corrected alpha and beta TCR counts from blood and skin were compared. Using fastp at Q25 and MiXCR, TCRdb reprocessed the public reads and kept productive beta chains. One record per CDR3 amino acid sequence lists the most common genes and DNA. TCRdb, rather than the study authors, made the V and J calls. This sample comprises tens of thousands of distinct CDR3 sequences, 11% of them detected only once. Roughly 3.9% of the sample rests with the top ten.

Concerning this clonotype itself: It lacks a known antigen. Base-call qualities are not available, and no considerably larger clone is one nucleotide away.

General study outcomes and caveats: The RNA-based method was acknowledged to be potentially sensitive to changes in TCR transcripts with T cell activation and differentiation. The larger number of TCRs found at tuberculin skin test sites was interpreted as T cell infiltration of a delayed type IV hypersensitivity reaction. Both types of skin biopsy reportedly yielded TCR sequences, though far more TCRs came from tuberculin skin test sites. Skin biopsy collection and RNA processing details were not given in the paper but referenced to earlier studies.

Taken with the paper, the label for treatment or condition translates to: skin biopsy from PPD injection site in Mantoux-positive individual. A robust, sensitive protocol for the amplification, sequencing and analysis of TCRs was described in the study, in which 3' ligation of a UMI-containing oligonucleotide to TCR cDNA was used. Tuberculin skin test biopsies were obtained from sites injected with PPD in individuals who had a positive Mantoux test. Before reverse transcription, total RNA that had not been cell sorted was treated with RQ1 DNase, with a target input of 1 to 1000 ng. Libraries were prepared from skin biopsies and whole blood to test how robust the pipeline was in samples where T cells are a minority population. V is clipped by 2 bases and J by 1 base, and the sequence between their germline boundaries is 12 bases long. CDR1 is given as MNHEY and CDR2 as SVGAGI, both from the germline V gene. The CDR3 has 16 amino acids, counting the end cysteine and phenylalanine. CDR3 DNA is the only sequence kept; it has 48 bases, read in frame from the first base.

This sequence originates from an adult in good health. Material: skin, obtained from a tuberculin skin test site. The receptor chain draws on TRBV6-5 and TRBJ2-4; a tentative D call is TRBD2 (5 bases match). The nucleotide sequence is TGTGCCAGCAGTTACGCCGGGCCGGGGGCCAAAAACATTCAGTACTTC. Its protein is CASSYAGPGAKNIQYF.